The next 18 T cell receptor beta chains were all read from a single sample in a study of regulatory T cells in long-lasting Graves disease. Researchers made TCR beta libraries by using iRepertoire HTBI primers and running Arm-PCR on CDR3 regions. Using its own MiXCR run on the multiplex PCR reads, TCRdb lists one record per CDR3 protein. Of 680,000 or so distinct CDR3 sequences listed, about 16% are singletons. This sample's time point: newly diagnosed GD, antithyroid drugs for less than 3 months. Researchers made the TCR library from RNA that was extracted from PBMCs. These data are also associated with another study on T cells in Graves' hyperthyroidism and ophthalmopathy.

The material sequenced was peripheral blood mononuclear cells (PBMCs), taken at new diagnosis, from a patient treated with antithyroid drugs. The receptor source for this set is a woman aged 25 to 39 with Graves disease.

The chain links TRBV5-5 to TRBJ2-5, with a possible D match to TRBD2 (5 bases). Looked up from germline, CDR1 is SGHKS and CDR2 is YYEKEE (reference sequence). The germline V and J ends were trimmed by 8 bases and 5 bases, with 22 bases remaining between them. The CDR3 runs to 15 residues. The CDR3 is CASWPGLESGETQYF. The DNA of the CDR3 is TGTGCCAGTTGGCCGGGCCTCGAATCGGGGGAGACCCAGTACTTC.

Many counts were recorded for this clonotype. The rearrangement links TRBV20-1 to TRBJ2-7, with D unclear. Looked up from germline, CDR1 is DFQATT and CDR2 is SNEGSKA (reference sequence). V lost 6 bases to trimming and J lost 0 bases, with 15 bases between them. The CDR3 is made up of 14 amino acids. The CDR3 DNA is TGCAGTGCACCTCGTTACGGTAGCTCCTACGAGCAGTACTTC. This codes for CSAPRYGSSYEQYF.

This clonotype has only a few counts. This CDR3 is CASSLYGTGPKDTQYF. The CDR3, as DNA: TGCGCCAGCAGCTTGTACGGGACAGGCCCTAAAGATACGCAGTATTTT. The rearrangement links TRBV5-1 to TRBJ2-3; 8 bases align to TRBD1. CDR3 length: 16 residues. Germline CDR1 reads SGHRS; CDR2 reads YFSETQ. The V segment lost 1 base and the J segment 5 bases; nucleotides outside the gene matches: 9.

With respect to this clonotype: Its ends do not fully match the called genes, so a read error is possible. The chain combines TRBV12-3 or TRBV12-4 with TRBJ1-6; D is ambiguous. CDR3 size: 13 residues. The CDR3 nucleotides are TGTACCAGCAGTGGAGGGTATAATTCACCCCTCCACTTT. As protein: CTSSGGYNSPLHF.

The V call is TRBV18, the J call TRBJ2-3, with D possibly being TRBD2 (5 bases). V was shortened by 2 bases and J by 4 bases, with 16 bases between the two germline ends. The germline CDR1 and CDR2 sequences are KGHSH and LQKENI. CDR3 length: 16 amino acids. CDR3: CASSPVIGGGSDTQYF. For the CDR3, the DNA is TGTGCCAGCTCACCAGTAATCGGAGGTGGGTCAGATACGCAGTATTTT.

Many counts were recorded for this clonotype. This rearrangement joins TRBV7-9 to TRBJ2-1, with D perhaps matching TRBD1 (6 bases). The J call may be mistaken, given a closer DNA end match to TRBJ2-5. Germline CDR1 SEHNR, CDR2 FQNEAQ (reference sequence). The CDR3 extends over 14 amino acids. DNA for the CDR3: TGTGCCAGCAGGGACTCGACAGGCCAAGAGACCCAGTACTTC. It yields the protein CASRDSTGQETQYF.

This clonotype has at least ten counts. CDR3 sequence (DNA): TGTGCCAGCAGTTCTTCCGGGAGGGCGATGGGCGAGCAGTACTTC. This gives the protein CASSSSGRAMGEQYF. This chain connects TRBV27 to TRBJ2-7, with 8 bases that match TRBD2. The CDR3 totals 15 residues. CDR1 is MNHEY, CDR2 SMNVEV, per germline (reference sequence). J gave up 6 bases and V 4 bases, and 11 bases lay outside the gene matches.

The chain employs TRBV20-1 and TRBJ2-1; D unclear. Germline V CDR1 and CDR2: DFQATT, SNEGSKA (reference sequence). V gave up 4 bases and J gave up 2 bases, with 12 bases separating them. The length of the CDR3 is 14 residues. CDR3 in DNA: TGCAGTGCTATAGATTCATCCGCCTACAATGAGCAGTTCTTC. This gives the protein CSAIDSSAYNEQFF.

For this clonotype: Just one base apart from a much larger clone, this may be a read error. This CDR3 is missing its conserved last phenylalanine or tryptophan, likely due to a read error. The chain joins TRBV6-1 to TRBJ2-1; the match to TRBD1 covers 9 bases. Germline V lookup: CDR1 MNHNS, CDR2 SASEGT. CDR3 length equals 16 residues. J gave up 6 bases and V 4 bases, and 10 bases lay outside the gene matches. This CDR3 is CASSGPGTGWGNEQFL. CDR3 DNA sequence: TGTGCCAGCAGTGGCCCCGGGACAGGGTGGGGCAATGAGCAGTTCCTC.

Many counts were recorded for this clonotype. The chain couples TRBV2 to TRBJ2-3, with unresolved D. The germline gives CDR1 SNHLY, CDR2 FYNNEI. V lost 5 bases and J lost 0, with 21 bases in between. This CDR3 has 18 residues. DNA for the CDR3: TGTGCCAGCAGTAGTATGGCTCAAGTTGCTTCTAGCACAGATACGCAGTATTTT. This codes for CASSSMAQVASSTDTQYF.

This clonotype has ten or more counts. The V and J genes are TRBV6-1 and TRBJ2-7, with D possibly being TRBD1 (6 bases). V was shortened by 7 bases and J by 5 bases, with 15 bases between the two germline ends. Germline V lookup: CDR1 MNHNS, CDR2 SASEGT. The CDR3 runs to 13 residues. The chain's CDR3 is CASIAAGVHEQYF. CDR3 in DNA: TGTGCCAGCATCGCAGCAGGGGTACACGAGCAGTACTTC.

Ten or more counts support this clonotype. The chain carries TRBV2 and TRBJ1-1; maybe TRBD1 (6 bases). V was cut by 11 bases and J by 2 bases, with 15 bases left in between. CDR1 is SNHLY, CDR2 FYNNEI, per germline. This CDR3 has 13 residues. As DNA, the CDR3 is TGTGCCGGAAGGGTGGACAGTAACACTGAAGCTTTCTTT. It specifies CAGRVDSNTEAFF.

This rearrangement joins TRBV6-1 to TRBJ1-6; 11 positions agree with TRBD1. The J segment lost 14 bases and the V segment lost 6 bases, leaving 3 bases of the junction unmatched. The CDR3 totals 12 residues. Germline V CDR1 and CDR2: MNHNS, SASEGT. The CDR3 is CASSRDRGSLHF. CDR3 sequence (DNA): TGTGCCAGCAGCCGGGACAGGGGGTCCCTCCACTTT.

This clonotype was seen repeatedly, ten times or more. The CDR3 DNA is TGTGCCAGCAGCCCTTTCGCCCGGCAGCCCAATGGCTACACCTTC. It translates to CASSPFARQPNGYTF. The rearrangement links TRBV7-9 to TRBJ1-2; D is unresolved. CDR3 length equals 15 residues. V lost 5 bases and J lost 6, with 19 bases in between. Germline values: CDR1 SEHNR, CDR2 FQNEAQ (reference sequence).

This clonotype was seen at least ten times. This chain links TRBV7-9 with TRBJ2-1, with 7 nucleotides matching TRBD1. CDR3 size: 15 residues. Per the germline V gene, CDR1 is SEHNR and CDR2 is FQNEAQ (reference sequence). Germline trimming cut 5 bases from V and 6 bases from J; bases unmatched to any gene: 10. CDR3 in amino acids: CASSLRQGRPNEQFF. CDR3 in DNA: TGTGCCAGCAGCCTAAGACAGGGTCGCCCCAATGAGCAGTTCTTC. Based on the CDR3 plus reference TRBV7-9 and TRBJ2-1, the full variable domain is DTGVSQNPRHKITKRGQNVTFRCDPISEHNRLYWYRQTLGQGPEFLTYFQNEAQLEKSRLLSDRFSAERPKGSFSTLEIQRTEQGDSAMYLCASSLRQGRPNEQFFGPGTRLTVL.

This clonotype was seen a few times. This chain uses TRBV7-9 with TRBJ2-2; D unresolved. This CDR3 has 15 amino acids. Between the trimmed V and J ends, which lost 5 bases and 0 bases, there was a span of 10 bases. Germline V lookup: CDR1 SEHNR, CDR2 FQNEAQ (reference sequence). CDR3 residues: CASSQGRTNTGELFF. In nucleotides, the CDR3 is TGTGCCAGCAGCCAAGGAAGAACGAACACCGGGGAGCTGTTTTTT.

This clonotype was detected only a few times. The V and J genes are TRBV5-1 and TRBJ2-2; 9 bases are shared with TRBD1. The CDR3 contains 17 residues. V was pared by 1 base and J by 2 bases, with 6 bases of the junction left unmatched. In germline, CDR1 is SGHRS, CDR2 YFSETQ. The CDR3 reads CASSLLTGGSNTGELFF. As DNA, the CDR3 is TGCGCCAGCAGCTTGCTAACAGGGGGCAGTAACACCGGGGAGCTGTTTTTT.

This clonotype was seen repeatedly, ten times or more. The chain is built from TRBV20-1 and TRBJ2-1; 8 bases align to TRBD2. Germline V gene data show CDR1 as DFQATT and CDR2 as SNEGSKA (reference sequence). V shed 7 bases, J shed 9 bases, and the junction held 8 bases outside the gene matches. CDR3 size: 12 residues. The DNA of the CDR3 is TGCAGTGATACGGGAGGGCGGATTGAGCAGTTCTTC. This encodes CSDTGGRIEQFF.